The sample holds a few counts of the clone carrying this TCR beta chain. Localized lung adenocarcinoma, a non-small cell lung cancer, affected the donors. The data derive from a study of CD4 and CD8 cells across lung adenocarcinoma regions. J was trimmed by 1 base and V by 8 bases; bases with no gene match: 8. The CDR3 has 15 residues. Germline V gene sequence: CDR1 SGHVS, CDR2 FQNEAQ. TCRdb analysed the PCR reads with MiXCR anew, one entry per CDR3 protein. The table shows approximately 3,700 distinct CDR3 sequences, with around 60% occurring only once. The source of this sequence is a female donor with lung adenocarcinoma. The CD4 and CD8 labels of this study may be unreliable. The V and J genes are TRBV7-8 and TRBJ2-7, with 10 nucleotides matching TRBD2. Sequencing was carried out using CD8+ T cells from the margin of a lung tumor. CDR3 amino acids: CASGPELAGSYEQYF. CDR3 nucleotides: TGTGCCAGCGGCCCGGAACTAGCGGGATCCTACGAGCAGTACTTC.